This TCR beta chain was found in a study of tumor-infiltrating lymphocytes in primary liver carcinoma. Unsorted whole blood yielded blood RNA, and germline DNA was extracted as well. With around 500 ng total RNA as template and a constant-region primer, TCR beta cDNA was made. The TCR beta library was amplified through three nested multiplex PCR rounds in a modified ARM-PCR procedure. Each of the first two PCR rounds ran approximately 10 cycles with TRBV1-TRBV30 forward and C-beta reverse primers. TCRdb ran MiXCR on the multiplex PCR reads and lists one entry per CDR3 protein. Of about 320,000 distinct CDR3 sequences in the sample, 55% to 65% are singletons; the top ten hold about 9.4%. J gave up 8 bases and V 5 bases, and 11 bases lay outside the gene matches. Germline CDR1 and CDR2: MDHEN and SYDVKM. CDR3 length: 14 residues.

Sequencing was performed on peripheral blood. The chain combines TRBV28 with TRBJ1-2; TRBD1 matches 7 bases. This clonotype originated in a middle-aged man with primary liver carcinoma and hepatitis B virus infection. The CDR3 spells CASSQTQQGQGYTF. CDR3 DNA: TGTGCCAGCAGTCAAACACAACAGGGGCAAGGCTACACCTTC.